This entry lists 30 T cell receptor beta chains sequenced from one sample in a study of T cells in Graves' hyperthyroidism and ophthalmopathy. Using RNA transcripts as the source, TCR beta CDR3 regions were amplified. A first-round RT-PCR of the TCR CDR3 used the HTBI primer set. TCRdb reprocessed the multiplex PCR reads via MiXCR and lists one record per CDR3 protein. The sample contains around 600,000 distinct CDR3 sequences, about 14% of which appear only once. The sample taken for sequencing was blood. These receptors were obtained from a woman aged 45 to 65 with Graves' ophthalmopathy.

The CDR3 loop reads CASSLYGTYYNEQFF. The CDR3 bases are TGTGCCAGCAGTTTATATGGGACTTACTACAATGAGCAGTTCTTC. J is TRBJ2-1 and V is TRBV12-3 or TRBV12-4; TRBD2 might be the D (6 bases). V shed 2 bases and J shed 3 bases, with 11 bases lying between them. CDR3 length: 15 residues.

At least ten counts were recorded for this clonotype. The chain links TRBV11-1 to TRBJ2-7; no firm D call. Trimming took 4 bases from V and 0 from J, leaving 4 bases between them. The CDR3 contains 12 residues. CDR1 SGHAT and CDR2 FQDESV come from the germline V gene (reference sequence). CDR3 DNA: TGTGCCAGCAGCTACCTCTCCTACGAGCAGTACTTC. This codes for CASSYLSYEQYF.

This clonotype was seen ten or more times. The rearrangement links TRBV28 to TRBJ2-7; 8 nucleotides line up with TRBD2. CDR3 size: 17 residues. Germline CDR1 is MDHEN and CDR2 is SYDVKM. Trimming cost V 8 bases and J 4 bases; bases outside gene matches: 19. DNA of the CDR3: TGTGCCAGCTCTCATGGGAAGCGGGAGAAGGACGAGTACGAGCAGTACTTC. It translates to CASSHGKREKDEYEQYF.

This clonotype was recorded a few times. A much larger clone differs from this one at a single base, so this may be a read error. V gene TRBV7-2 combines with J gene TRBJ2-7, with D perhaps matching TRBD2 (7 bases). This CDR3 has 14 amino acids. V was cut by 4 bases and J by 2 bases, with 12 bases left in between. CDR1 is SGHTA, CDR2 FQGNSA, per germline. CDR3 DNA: TGTGCCAGCAGCTGGGGGGGCTCCCCCTACGAGCAGTACTTC. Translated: CASSWGGSPYEQYF.

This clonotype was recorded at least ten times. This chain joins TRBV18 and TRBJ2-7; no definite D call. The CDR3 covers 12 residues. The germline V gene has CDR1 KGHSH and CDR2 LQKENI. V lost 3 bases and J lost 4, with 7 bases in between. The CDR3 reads CASSPNIYEQYF. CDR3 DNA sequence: TGTGCCAGCTCACCTAACATATACGAGCAGTACTTC.

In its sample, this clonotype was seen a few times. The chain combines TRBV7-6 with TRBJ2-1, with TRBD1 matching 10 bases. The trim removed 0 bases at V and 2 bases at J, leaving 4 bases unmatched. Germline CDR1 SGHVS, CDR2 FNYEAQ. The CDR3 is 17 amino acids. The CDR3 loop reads CASSLALGQGPYNEQFF. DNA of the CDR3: TGTGCCAGCAGCTTAGCTCTGGGACAGGGGCCCTACAATGAGCAGTTCTTC.

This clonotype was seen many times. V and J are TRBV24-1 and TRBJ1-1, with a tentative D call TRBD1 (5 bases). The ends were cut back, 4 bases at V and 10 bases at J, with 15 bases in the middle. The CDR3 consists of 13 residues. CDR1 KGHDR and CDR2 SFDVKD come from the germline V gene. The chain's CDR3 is CATSDSLQAAAFF. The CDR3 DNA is TGTGCCACCAGTGACTCGCTACAGGCCGCAGCTTTCTTT.

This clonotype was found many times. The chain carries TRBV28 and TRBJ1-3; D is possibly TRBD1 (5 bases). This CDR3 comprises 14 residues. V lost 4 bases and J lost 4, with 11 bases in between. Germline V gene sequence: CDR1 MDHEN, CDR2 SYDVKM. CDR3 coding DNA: TGTGCCAGCAGTTGGGACCTTTTGGGAAACACCATATATTTT. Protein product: CASSWDLLGNTIYF.

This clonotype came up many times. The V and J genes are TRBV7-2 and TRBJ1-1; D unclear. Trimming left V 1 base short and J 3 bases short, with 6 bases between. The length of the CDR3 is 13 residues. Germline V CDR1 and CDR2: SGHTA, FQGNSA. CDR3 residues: CASSLGRYTEAFF. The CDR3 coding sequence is TGTGCCAGCAGCTTAGGCCGATACACTGAAGCTTTCTTT. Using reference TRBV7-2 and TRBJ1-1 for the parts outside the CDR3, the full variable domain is GAGVSQSPSNKVTEKGKDVELRCDPISGHTALYWYRQSLGQGLEFLIYFQGNSAPDKSGLPSDRFSAERTGGSVSTLTIQRTQQEDSAVYLCASSLGRYTEAFFGQGTRLTVV.

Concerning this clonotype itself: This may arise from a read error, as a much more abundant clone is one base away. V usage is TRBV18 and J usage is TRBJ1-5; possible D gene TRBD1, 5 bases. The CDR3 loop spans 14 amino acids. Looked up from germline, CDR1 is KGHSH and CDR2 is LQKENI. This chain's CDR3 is CASSPQQVNQPPHF. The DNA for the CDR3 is TGTGCCAGCTCACCGCAACAGGTAAATCAGCCCCCGCATTTT.

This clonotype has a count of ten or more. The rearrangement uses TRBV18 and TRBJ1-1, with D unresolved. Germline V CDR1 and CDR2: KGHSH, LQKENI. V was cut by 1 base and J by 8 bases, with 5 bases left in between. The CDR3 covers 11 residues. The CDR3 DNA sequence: TGTGCCAGCTCACCACAGCCCGAAGCTTTCTTT. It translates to CASSPQPEAFF.

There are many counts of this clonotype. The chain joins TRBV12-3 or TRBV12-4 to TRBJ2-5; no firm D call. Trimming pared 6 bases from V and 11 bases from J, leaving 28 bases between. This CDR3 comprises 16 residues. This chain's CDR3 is CASSHSIGRNRDGQYF. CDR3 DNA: TGTGCCAGCAGCCACTCCATTGGACGAAACCGTGACGGTCAGTACTTC.

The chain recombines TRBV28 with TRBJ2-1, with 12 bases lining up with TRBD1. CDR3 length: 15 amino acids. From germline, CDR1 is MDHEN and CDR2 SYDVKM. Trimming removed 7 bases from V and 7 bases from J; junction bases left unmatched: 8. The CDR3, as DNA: TGTGCCAGCACCACGGGACAGGGGGCGCGTAATGAGCAGTTCTTC. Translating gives CASTTGQGARNEQFF.

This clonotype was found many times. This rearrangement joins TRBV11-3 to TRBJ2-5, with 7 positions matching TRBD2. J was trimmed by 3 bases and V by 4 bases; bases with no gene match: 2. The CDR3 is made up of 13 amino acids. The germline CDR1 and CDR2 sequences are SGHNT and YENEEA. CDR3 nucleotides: TGTGCCAGCAGCTCTAGCGGCGAAGAGACCCAGTACTTC. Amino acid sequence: CASSSSGEETQYF. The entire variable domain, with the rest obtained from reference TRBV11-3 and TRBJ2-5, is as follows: EAGVVQSPRYKIIEKKQPVAFWCNPISGHNTLYWYLQNLGQGPELLIRYENEEAVDDSQLPKDRFSAERLKGVDSTLKIQPAELGDSAVYLCASSSSGEETQYFGPGTRLLVL.

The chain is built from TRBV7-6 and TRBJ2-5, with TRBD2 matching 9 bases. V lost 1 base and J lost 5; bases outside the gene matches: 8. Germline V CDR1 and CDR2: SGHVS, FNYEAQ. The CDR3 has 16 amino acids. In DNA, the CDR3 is TGTGCCAGCAGCTTAGTGACTAGCGGAACGTGGGAGACCCAGTACTTC. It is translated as CASSLVTSGTWETQYF.

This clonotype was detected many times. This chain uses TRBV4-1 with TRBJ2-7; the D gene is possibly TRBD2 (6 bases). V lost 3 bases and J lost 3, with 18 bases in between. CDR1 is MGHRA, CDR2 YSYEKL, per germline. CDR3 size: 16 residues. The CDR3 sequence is CASSQEISGLVYEQYF. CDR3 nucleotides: TGCGCCAGCAGCCAGGAAATTAGCGGCCTCGTCTACGAGCAGTACTTC.

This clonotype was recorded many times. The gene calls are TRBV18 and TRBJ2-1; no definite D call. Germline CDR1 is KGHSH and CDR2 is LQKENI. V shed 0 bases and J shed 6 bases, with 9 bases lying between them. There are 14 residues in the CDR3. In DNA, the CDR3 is TGTGCCAGCTCACCACCTAGGTTTCCCAATGAGCAGTTCTTC. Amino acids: CASSPPRFPNEQFF.

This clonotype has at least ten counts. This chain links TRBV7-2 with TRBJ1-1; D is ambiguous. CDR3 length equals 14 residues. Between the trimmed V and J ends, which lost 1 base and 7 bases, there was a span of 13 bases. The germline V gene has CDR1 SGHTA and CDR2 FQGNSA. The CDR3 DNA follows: TGTGCCAGCAGCTTAGTCGGGGTACGATTTGAAGCTTTCTTT. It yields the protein CASSLVGVRFEAFF.

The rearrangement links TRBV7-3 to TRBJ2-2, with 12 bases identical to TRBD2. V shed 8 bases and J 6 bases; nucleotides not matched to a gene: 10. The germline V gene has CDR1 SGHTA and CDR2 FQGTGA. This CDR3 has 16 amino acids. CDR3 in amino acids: CASGTGTSGYAGELFF. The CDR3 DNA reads TGTGCCAGCGGTACCGGGACTAGCGGGTATGCCGGGGAGCTGTTTTTT.

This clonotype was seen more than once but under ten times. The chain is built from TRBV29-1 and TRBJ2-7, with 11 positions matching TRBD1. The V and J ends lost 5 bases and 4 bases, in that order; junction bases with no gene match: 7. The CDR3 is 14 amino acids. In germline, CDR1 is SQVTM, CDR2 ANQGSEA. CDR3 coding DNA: TGCAGCGTTAAAGGACAGGGGGCGAGGTACGAGCAGTACTTC. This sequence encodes CSVKGQGARYEQYF.

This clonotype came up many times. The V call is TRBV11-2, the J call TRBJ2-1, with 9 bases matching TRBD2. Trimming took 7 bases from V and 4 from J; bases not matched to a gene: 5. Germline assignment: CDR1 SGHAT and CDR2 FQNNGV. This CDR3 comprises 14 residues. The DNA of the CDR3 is TGTGCCAGCACCGGACTAGCGCGGTACAATGAGCAGTTCTTC. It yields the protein CASTGLARYNEQFF.

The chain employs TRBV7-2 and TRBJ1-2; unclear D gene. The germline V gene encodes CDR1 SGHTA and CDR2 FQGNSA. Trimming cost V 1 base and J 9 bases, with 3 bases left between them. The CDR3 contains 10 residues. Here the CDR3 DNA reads TGTGCCAGCAGCTTAGAACGCTACACCTTC. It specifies CASSLERYTF. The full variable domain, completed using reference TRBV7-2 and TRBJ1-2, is GAGVSQSPSNKVTEKGKDVELRCDPISGHTALYWYRQSLGQGLEFLIYFQGNSAPDKSGLPSDRFSAERTGGSVSTLTIQRTQQEDSAVYLCASSLERYTFGSGTRLTVV.

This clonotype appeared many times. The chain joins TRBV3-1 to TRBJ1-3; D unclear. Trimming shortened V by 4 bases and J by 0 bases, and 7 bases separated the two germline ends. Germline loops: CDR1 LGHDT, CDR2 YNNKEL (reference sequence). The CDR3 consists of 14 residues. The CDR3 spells CASSPDRSGNTIYF. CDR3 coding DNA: TGTGCCAGCAGCCCGGACCGCTCTGGAAACACCATATATTTT.

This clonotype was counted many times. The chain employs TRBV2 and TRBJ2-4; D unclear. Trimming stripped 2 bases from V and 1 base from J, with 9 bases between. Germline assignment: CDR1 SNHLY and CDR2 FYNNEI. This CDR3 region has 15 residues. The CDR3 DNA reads TGTGCCAGCAGTGAAATGGGTTCGGCCAAAAACATTCAGTACTTC. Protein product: CASSEMGSAKNIQYF. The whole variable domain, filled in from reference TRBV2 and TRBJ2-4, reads EPEVTQTPSHQVTQMGQEVILRCVPISNHLYFYWYRQILGQKVEFLVSFYNNEISEKSEIFDDQFSVERPDGSNFTLKIRSTKLEDSAMYFCASSEMGSAKNIQYFGAGTRLSVL.

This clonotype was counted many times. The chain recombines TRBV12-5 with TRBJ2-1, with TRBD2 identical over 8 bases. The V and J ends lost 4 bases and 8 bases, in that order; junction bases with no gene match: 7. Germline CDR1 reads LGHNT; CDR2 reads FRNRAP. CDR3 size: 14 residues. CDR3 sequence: CASGSQRESHEQFF. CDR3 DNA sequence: TGTGCTAGTGGTTCCCAGCGGGAGAGCCATGAGCAGTTCTTC.

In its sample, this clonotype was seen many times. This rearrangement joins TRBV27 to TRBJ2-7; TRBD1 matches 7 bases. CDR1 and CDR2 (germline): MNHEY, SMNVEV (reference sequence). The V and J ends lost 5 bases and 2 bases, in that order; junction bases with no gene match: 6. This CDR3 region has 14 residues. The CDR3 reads CASSPWDSTYEQYF. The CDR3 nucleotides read TGTGCCAGCAGTCCATGGGACAGCACCTACGAGCAGTACTTC.

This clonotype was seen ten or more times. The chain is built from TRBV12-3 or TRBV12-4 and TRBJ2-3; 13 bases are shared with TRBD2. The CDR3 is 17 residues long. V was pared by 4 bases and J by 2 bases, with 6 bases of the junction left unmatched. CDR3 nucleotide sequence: TGTGCCAGCAGTTCCCACGGACTAGCGGGAGCCACAGATACGCAGTATTTT. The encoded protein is CASSSHGLAGATDTQYF.

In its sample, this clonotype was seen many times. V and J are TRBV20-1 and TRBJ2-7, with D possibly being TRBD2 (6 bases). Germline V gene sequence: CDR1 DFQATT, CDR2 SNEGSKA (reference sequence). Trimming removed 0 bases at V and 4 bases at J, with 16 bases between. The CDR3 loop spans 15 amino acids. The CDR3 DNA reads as TGCAGTGCTAGAGAAACCGGGACTTACTTATACGAGCAGTACTTC. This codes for CSARETGTYLYEQYF.

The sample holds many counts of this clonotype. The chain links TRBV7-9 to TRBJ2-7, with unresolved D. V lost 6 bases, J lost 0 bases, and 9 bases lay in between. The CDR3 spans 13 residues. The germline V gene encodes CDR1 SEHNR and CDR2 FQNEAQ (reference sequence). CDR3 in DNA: TGTGCCAGCAGTTACCAAAGCTCCTACGAGCAGTACTTC. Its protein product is CASSYQSSYEQYF.

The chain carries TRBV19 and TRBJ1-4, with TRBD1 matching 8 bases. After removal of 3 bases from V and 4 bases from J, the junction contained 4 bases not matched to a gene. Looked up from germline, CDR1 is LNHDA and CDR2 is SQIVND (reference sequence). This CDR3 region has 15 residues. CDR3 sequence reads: CASSIGGQVNEKLFF. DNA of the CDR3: TGTGCCAGTAGTATTGGGGGACAGGTTAATGAAAAACTGTTTTTT.